This entry concerns a single T cell receptor (beta chain). Which antigen it targets is not known. No quality values exist for individual bases; no much larger clone is one base distant. Trimming costs V 4 bases and J 9 bases, and their ends lie 10 bases apart. Based on the germline V gene (reference sequence), the CDR1 and CDR2 sequences are LGHDT and YNNKEL. Taken from cysteine to phenylalanine, the CDR3 has 12 residues. The CDR3 DNA has 36 bases and is translated from base 1. The data belong to a study of blood T cell repertoires in COVID-19 (dated by TCRdb to between 2020 and 2021). Regarding the complete study: Collaborator samples came from the United States, Italy and Spain and covered acute and convalescent phases of COVID-19. The dataset comprised deeply sampled blood TCRbeta repertoires from subjects exposed to, actively infected with, or recovered from COVID-19. The sample metadata nearly always contained a de-identified subject ID, COVID-19 status, age in years and sex. The repertoires were released in a freely available public database meant as a resource for research on the immune response to SARS-CoV-2. Where HLA class I and class II types were available, the types were taken from metadata supplied by the sample provider, not from assay-based typing. The samples were drawn from two sources: the first 160 participants of the ongoing ImmuneRACE study, and 1,254 subjects contributed by 6 global collaborators. The material from the prospective study consisted of cDNA or gDNA derived from T cells, B-cell-depleted T cells, or PBMCs. Broader findings and caveats from the paper: The amount of clinical and demographic metadata varied by source and participant and was provided uncurated.

Each collaborating institution followed its own protocols to collect whole blood in K2EDTA tubes. Collaborator samples were shipped for TCRbeta analysis as frozen whole blood, isolated PBMCs, or DNA extracted from either sample type. TCRbeta CDR3 regions were amplified from genomic DNA using the immunoSEQ Assay, a bias-controlled multiplex PCR. Concerning the study's data processing: The number of nucleated cells in each sample was estimated by amplification of reference gene primers within the assay. To quantify the absolute abundance of each unique TCRbeta CDR3 rearrangement, sequence reads were collapsed and filtered. For each sample, productive Simpson clonality was calculated as the square root of Simpson's diversity index across productive rearrangements. In TCRdb, the immuneACCESS table is reduced to in-frame sequences with V and J assigned. These tables do not hold every clone; where another copy was compared, an unresolved V gene accounts for under half, and the others remain unexplained. That table furnishes V, J and clone size, whereas the DNA furnished D and trimming. Recorded for this sample are about 78,000 clones; roughly 87% of them occurred a single time. Roughly 1% of the sample lies in the top ten.

The specimen was peripheral blood. This sequence originates from a woman between 45 and 65 years old in a cohort sampled during active COVID-19. The sequence is built from TRBV3-1 (or the pseudogene TRBV3-2) and TRBJ2-1, with the D gene uncertain. The nucleotides read TGTGCCAGCAGCCCCTCCTTCGGTGAGCAGTTCTTC. The resulting protein is CASSPSFGEQFF.